These T cell receptor beta chains were read from a single sample in a study of blood T cell repertoires in COVID-19. The protocol was immunoSEQ multiplex PCR, while the TCRdb copy is restricted to in-frame clones and leaves out a portion. The sample lists about 160,000 clones, approximately 80% seen once, with around 8.1% in the top ten. Sample: peripheral blood. These TCRs come from a man in his fifties or sixties with acute or convalescent COVID-19. CDR3s include the opening cysteine and the closing phenylalanine or tryptophan. The D gene is left open where the match is weak. Size tells how often a clone was seen (once, few, many) or the class of an expanded clone, and some rows leave it out.

D gene	J gene	V gene	clone size	CDR3 protein	CDR3 DNA
TRBD1	TRBJ2-2	TRBV4-2	.	CASSQSRGQGIGELFF	TGTGCCAGCAGCCAATCTCGGGGACAGGGCATCGGGGAGCTGTTTTTT
.	TRBJ2-1	TRBV7-6	.	CASSLQENNEQFF	TGTGCCAGCAGCTTGCAGGAAAACAATGAGCAGTTCTTC
.	TRBJ1-5	TRBV30	.	CAWSVGLGQPQHF	TGTGCCTGGAGTGTGGGGCTCGGCCAGCCCCAGCATTTT
.	TRBJ1-4	TRBV6-6	.	CASSSRGATNEKLFF	TGTGCCAGCAGTTCTAGAGGTGCAACTAATGAAAAACTGTTTTTT
.	TRBJ1-2	TRBV5-5	.	CASSSGGNYGYTF	TGTGCCAGCAGCAGCGGAGGGAACTATGGCTACACCTTC
.	TRBJ2-2	TRBV30	.	CAWSRGYNTGELFF	TGTGCCTGGAGTAGGGGCTACAACACCGGGGAGCTGTTTTTT
.	TRBJ1-2	TRBV15	.	CATSRDRANYGYTF	TGTGCCACCAGCAGAGACAGGGCCAACTATGGCTACACCTTC
.	TRBJ2-7	TRBV6-1	.	CASSEGAGTYEQYF	TGTGCCAGCAGTGAAGGGGCGGGCACCTACGAGCAGTACTTC
.	TRBJ2-6	TRBV9	.	CASSDRDTFNVLTF	TGTGCCAGCAGCGACCGGGACACATTTAACGTCCTGACTTTC
.	TRBJ2-1	TRBV5-4	.	CASSTGPISSYNEQFF	TGTGCCAGCAGCACTGGGCCTATCAGCTCCTACAATGAGCAGTTCTTC
.	TRBJ1-4	TRBV4-3	once	CASSLELRRPNEKLFF	TGCGCCAGCAGCCTGGAGTTAAGGAGGCCCAATGAAAAACTGTTTTTT
.	TRBJ2-5	TRBV30	.	CAWRPMGGETQYF	TGTGCCTGGAGGCCTATGGGAGGAGAGACCCAGTACTTC
TRBD2	TRBJ2-7	TRBV29-1	.	CSVTLAGDHYEQYF	TGCAGCGTCACGTTAGCGGGGGACCACTACGAGCAGTACTTC
TRBD1	TRBJ1-1	TRBV5-5	.	CASSRLDRDPEAFF	TGTGCCAGCAGTCGCCTCGACAGGGACCCTGAAGCTTTCTTT
TRBD1	TRBJ2-5	TRBV7-3	.	CASSPQTGGRETQYF	TGTGCCAGCAGCCCCCAGACAGGGGGCAGGGAGACCCAGTACTTC
TRBD1	TRBJ1-5	TRBV7-3	.	CASSLDRGQPQHF	TGTGCCAGCAGCCTAGACAGGGGACAGCCCCAGCATTTT
TRBD1	TRBJ1-2	TRBV6-1	.	CASSEEVGGGGYGYTF	TGTGCCAGCAGTGAAGAGGTAGGGGGCGGTGGCTATGGCTACACCTTC
TRBD1	TRBJ2-5	TRBV14	.	CASSPGTVPQETQYF	TGTGCCAGCAGCCCAGGGACAGTTCCCCAAGAGACCCAGTACTTC
.	TRBJ2-5	TRBV19	.	CASSVSGPRATQYF	TGTGCCAGTAGTGTCTCAGGCCCCCGAGCGACCCAGTACTTC
.	TRBJ2-2	TRBV6-5	.	CASSQGGQVGELFF	TGTGCCAGCAGCCAGGGGGGTCAGGTCGGGGAGCTGTTTTTT
.	TRBJ2-7	TRBV5-5	.	CASTLATGKGNIEQYF	TGTGCCAGCACCCTGGCAACAGGGAAGGGGAATATCGAGCAGTACTTC
TRBD1	TRBJ2-7	TRBV11-2	.	CASSPGTGSYEQYF	TGTGCCAGCAGCCCTGGGACAGGGTCCTACGAGCAGTACTTC
TRBD2	TRBJ2-1	TRBV6-5	.	CASRLAGGTYNEQFF	TGTGCCAGCAGGTTAGCGGGGGGTACCTACAATGAGCAGTTCTTC
TRBD1	TRBJ1-1	TRBV5-6	.	CASSRTGWGTEAFF	TGTGCCAGCAGCCGGACAGGCTGGGGCACTGAAGCTTTCTTT
TRBD1	TRBJ2-3	TRBV11-2	.	CASSFPSGQGPDTQYF	TGTGCCAGCAGCTTCCCTTCCGGACAGGGCCCAGATACGCAGTATTTT
TRBD1	TRBJ1-2	TRBV6-5	.	CASTATGMKNGYTF	TGTGCCAGCACCGCGACAGGGATGAAAAATGGCTACACCTTC
TRBD2	TRBJ2-1	TRBV7-3	.	CASSLSGGGYNEQFF	TGTGCCAGCAGCTTAAGCGGCGGGGGTTACAATGAGCAGTTCTTC
.	TRBJ1-6	TRBV28	.	CASSFSYSYNSPLHF	TGTGCCAGCAGCTTCAGTTACTCCTATAATTCACCCCTCCACTTT
.	TRBJ1-1	TRBV13	.	CASSLEGVPNTEAFF	TGTGCCAGCAGCTTAGAAGGGGTCCCGAACACTGAAGCTTTCTTT
TRBD2	TRBJ2-7	TRBV10-3	once	CAISDASGGTYEQYF	TGTGCCATCAGTGACGCTAGCGGGGGGACCTACGAGCAGTACTTC
.	TRBJ2-3	TRBV7-2	.	CASSPFGSDTQYF	TGTGCCAGCAGCCCCTTCGGGAGCGATACGCAGTATTTT
TRBD2	TRBJ2-5	TRBV9	.	CASSGLAEETQYF	TGTGCCAGCAGCGGGCTAGCGGAAGAGACCCAGTACTTC
.	TRBJ2-1	TRBV6-5	.	CASSYGTLNYNEQFF	TGTGCCAGCAGTTACGGGACACTTAACTACAATGAGCAGTTCTTC
.	TRBJ2-7	TRBV18	.	CASSPRGSYEQYF	TGTGCCAGCTCACCTCGCGGATCCTACGAGCAGTACTTC
TRBD1	TRBJ2-1	TRBV12-3/TRBV12-4	.	CASSEGQYNEQFF	TGTGCCAGCAGCGAGGGACAGTACAATGAGCAGTTCTTC
TRBD1	TRBJ1-4	TRBV30	.	CAWRAGGTNEKLFF	TGTGCCTGGAGGGCAGGGGGCACTAATGAAAAACTGTTTTTT
TRBD1	TRBJ1-5	TRBV27	.	CASRPGTAYSNQPQHF	TGTGCCAGCAGACCCGGGACAGCTTATAGCAATCAGCCCCAGCATTTT
TRBD1	TRBJ2-4	TRBV10-1	many	CASSPTGDKNIQYF	TGCGCCAGCAGCCCGACAGGGGACAAAAACATTCAGTACTTC
TRBD1	TRBJ2-6	TRBV6-6	.	CASSRDRGVYGANVLTF	TGTGCCAGCAGTCGGGACAGGGGGGTTTACGGGGCCAACGTCCTGACTTTC
.	TRBJ2-1	TRBV5-4	few	CASSWAAGAPGEQFF	TGTGCCAGCAGCTGGGCTGCGGGGGCCCCAGGGGAGCAGTTCTTC
.	TRBJ1-4	TRBV4-3	.	CASSQDIGRGRSEKLFF	TGCGCCAGCAGCCAAGACATTGGCAGGGGACGGAGTGAAAAACTGTTTTTT
.	TRBJ2-2	TRBV19	few	CASSIDGIQGTGELFF	TGTGCCAGTAGTATAGATGGTATACAGGGAACCGGGGAGCTGTTTTTT
TRBD2	TRBJ2-5	TRBV6-5	.	CASSPRGAGQETQYF	TGTGCCAGCAGTCCGCGGGGGGCAGGCCAAGAGACCCAGTACTTC
TRBD1	TRBJ1-2	TRBV7-2	.	CASSYRDRGPGGYTF	TGTGCCAGCAGCTACCGGGACAGGGGGCCAGGGGGCTACACCTTC
TRBD1	TRBJ1-1	TRBV2	.	CASREDTGGGTEAFF	TGTGCCAGCAGAGAGGACACAGGGGGAGGCACTGAAGCTTTCTTT
.	TRBJ2-4	TRBV19	.	CASSIQLAKNIQYF	TGTGCCAGTAGTATCCAGTTAGCCAAAAACATTCAGTACTTC
TRBD1	TRBJ1-6	TRBV5-1	.	CASSFSFGAGGSAPLHF	TGCGCCAGCAGCTTTTCCTTCGGTGCAGGGGGCTCGGCACCCCTCCACTTT
.	TRBJ2-7	TRBV28	.	CASRAADRSYEQYF	TGTGCCAGCAGGGCAGCGGACAGATCCTACGAGCAGTACTTC
TRBD1	TRBJ2-7	TRBV5-1	once	CASSTTGGEQYF	TGCGCCAGCAGCACTACAGGGGGCGAGCAGTACTTC
TRBD1	TRBJ1-6	TRBV13	.	CASSTPGQGGSSPLHF	TGTGCCAGCAGCACTCCTGGACAGGGAGGTAGTTCACCCCTCCACTTT
TRBD1	TRBJ2-1	TRBV5-8	once	CASSQGPGQGYNEQFF	TGTGCCAGCAGCCAAGGGCCGGGACAGGGGTACAATGAGCAGTTCTTC
.	TRBJ1-1	TRBV10-3	.	CAISTDRNTEAFF	TGTGCCATCAGTACCGACAGGAACACTGAAGCTTTCTTT